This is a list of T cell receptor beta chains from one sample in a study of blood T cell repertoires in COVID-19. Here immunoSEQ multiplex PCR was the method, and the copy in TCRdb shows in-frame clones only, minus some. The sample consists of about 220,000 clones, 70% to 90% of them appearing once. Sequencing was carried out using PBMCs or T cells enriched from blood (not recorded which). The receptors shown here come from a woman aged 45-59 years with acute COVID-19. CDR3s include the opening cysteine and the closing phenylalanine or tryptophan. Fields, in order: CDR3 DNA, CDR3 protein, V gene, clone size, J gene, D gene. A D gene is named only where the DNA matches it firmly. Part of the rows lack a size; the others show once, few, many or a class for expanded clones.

TGTGCCAGCAGTCTAGGGACTAGTACAGAGACCCAGTACTTC CASSLGTSTETQYF TRBV27 . TRBJ2-5 TRBD2
TGTGCCAGCGACAGAGAGGGGGACTATGGCTACACCTTC CASDREGDYGYTF TRBV9 . TRBJ1-2 .
TGTGCCAGCAGTTCGTACAGGGGGTTAGAGACCCAGTACTTC CASSSYRGLETQYF TRBV27 . TRBJ2-5 TRBD1
TGTGCCAGCAGACCCCAGGGGCAGTTCGCCGGGGAGCTGTTTTTT CASRPQGQFAGELFF TRBV28 once TRBJ2-2 .
TGTGCCAGCAGCAATCTGGGGGGCCAAGAGACCCAGTACTTC CASSNLGGQETQYF TRBV7-2 . TRBJ2-5 .
TGTGCCAGCAGCCAAGGGAGGGTCACCGGGGAGCTGTTTTTT CASSQGRVTGELFF TRBV3-1/TRBV3-2 . TRBJ2-2 .
TGTGCCAGCAGCCTCCCCCCCAGACAGTACTCTGGAAACACCATATATTTT CASSLPPRQYSGNTIYF TRBV28 few TRBJ1-3 .
TGTGCCAGCAGCCTAACTTGGACAGTGGGCTCTGGGGCCAACGTCCTGACTTTC CASSLTWTVGSGANVLTF TRBV28 . TRBJ2-6 .
TGTGCCAGAAGCTGGAGGGAGATGAGCAATCAGCCCCAGCATTTT CARSWREMSNQPQHF TRBV5-3 . TRBJ1-5 .
TGTGCCAGCAGTTTGTCCGGGACCGGGGAGCTGTTTTTT CASSLSGTGELFF TRBV28 . TRBJ2-2 .
TGTGCCAGTAGGGACAGGGGGCGCGGCGAGCAGTACTTC CASRDRGRGEQYF TRBV19 . TRBJ2-7 TRBD1
TGTGCCAGCAGCTTAGCTCTCAGGGGGCGGGAGACCCAGTACTTC CASSLALRGRETQYF TRBV7-2 few TRBJ2-5 TRBD1
TGTGCCAGCAGCTTAGGGAGGGAGTCCTACGAGCAGTACTTC CASSLGRESYEQYF TRBV7-9 . TRBJ2-7 .
TGTGCCAGCAGTTCCCAGGGCTACGAGCAGTACTTC CASSSQGYEQYF TRBV14 once TRBJ2-7 .
TGCGCCAGCAGGGACGGCAGGGTGAGTTCACCCCTCCACTTT CASRDGRVSSPLHF TRBV4-1 . TRBJ1-6 .
TGTGCCAGCAGCTTAAACCCAGGGGGCTTGGGCTACACCTTC CASSLNPGGLGYTF TRBV7-3 . TRBJ1-2 TRBD1
TGTGCCAGCAAAGGCGGGAGGGCCGATACGCAGTATTTT CASKGGRADTQYF TRBV11-2 . TRBJ2-3 TRBD2
TGCGCCAGCAGCCCGGGACAGGGAACAGATACGCAGTATTTT CASSPGQGTDTQYF TRBV5-1 few TRBJ2-3 TRBD1
TGCGCCAGCAGCCAAGTAGGGGGGGGAGCTTTCTTT CASSQVGGGAFF TRBV4-1 . TRBJ1-1 .
TGTGCCAGCAGTTTAGGGGGGAGACCTAGCACAGATACGCAGTATTTT CASSLGGRPSTDTQYF TRBV28 . TRBJ2-3 .
TGTGCCAGCAGCCGCCCAGGGAACACCGGGGAGCTGTTTTTT CASSRPGNTGELFF TRBV7-3 . TRBJ2-2 .
TGTGCCAGCAGCACCGGACAGGGGAGCACTGAAGCTTTCTTT CASSTGQGSTEAFF TRBV7-9 few TRBJ1-1 TRBD1
TGCGCCAGCAGTTCAGTGGGCCCTACGCAGTATTTT CASSSVGPTQYF TRBV10-2 . TRBJ2-3 .
TGTGCCAGCAGCCCTGGGACTAGCGGGAGTGTGCAGAACACCGGGGAGCTGTTTTTT CASSPGTSGSVQNTGELFF TRBV5-4 . TRBJ2-2 TRBD2
TGTGCCATCAGCGACAGGGGGACTGAAGCTTTCTTT CAISDRGTEAFF TRBV10-3 . TRBJ1-1 TRBD1
TGTGCCAGCAGTTACGGTCTAGCGGGCTACGAGCAGTACTTC CASSYGLAGYEQYF TRBV6-2/TRBV6-3 few TRBJ2-7 TRBD2
TGTGCCAGCAGTTATGAGCGGAGCGCTTACAATGAGCAGTTCTTC CASSYERSAYNEQFF TRBV6-5 once TRBJ2-1 .
TGTGCCAGCAGCTTGGACCTAGCGTCAAACTCCTACGAGCAGTACTTC CASSLDLASNSYEQYF TRBV5-4 once TRBJ2-7 .
TGTGCCAGCTCACGGACAGCTGTGGTAACTGAAGCTTTCTTT CASSRTAVVTEAFF TRBV18 . TRBJ1-1 .
TGTGCCAGCAGTTCCAGGGGGGATAATGAAAAACTGTTTTTT CASSSRGDNEKLFF TRBV28 . TRBJ1-4 TRBD1
TGTGCCACCAGCGACGGACTAGCGGGAGTGTACGAGCAGTACTTC CATSDGLAGVYEQYF TRBV15 once TRBJ2-7 TRBD2
TGTGCCACCAGTGATTATGGCAGAAACTCCTACAATGAGCAGTTCTTC CATSDYGRNSYNEQFF TRBV24-1 . TRBJ2-1 .
TGTGCCAGCACGGGGGGCCTGGACGAGCAGTACTTC CASTGGLDEQYF TRBV6-5 . TRBJ2-7 .
TGTGCCAGCAGCAGGGGTTTGGCCGGGGAGCTGTTTTTT CASSRGLAGELFF TRBV2 . TRBJ2-2 .
TGTGCCAGTTCAGATGTTAGGAGCTCACCCCTCCACTTT CASSDVRSSPLHF TRBV19 few TRBJ1-6 .
TGTGCCAGCAGCAAAACGGGACTAGCGGGAGGCCTTAAGATCAATGAGCAGTTCTTC CASSKTGLAGGLKINEQFF TRBV5-4 few TRBJ2-1 TRBD2
TGCAGCGGCTATAGAGCCTATGGCTACACCTTC CSGYRAYGYTF TRBV29-1 . TRBJ1-2 .
TGTGCCATCAGTGAGTATTCGGGAGAAAGAGGCGAGCAGTACTTC CAISEYSGERGEQYF TRBV10-3 . TRBJ2-7 .
TGTGCCAGCAGTTACATGGGGCGGGGGGGCGCTGAAGCTTTCTTT CASSYMGRGGAEAFF TRBV6-5 few TRBJ1-1 .
TGTGCCAGCAGCTTAGCGGGAACGGGGGGCAATGAGCAGTTCTTC CASSLAGTGGNEQFF TRBV7-3 . TRBJ2-1 TRBD2
TGTGCCAGCAGAAGTACAGGGTCAGGCACAGATACGCAGTATTTT CASRSTGSGTDTQYF TRBV9 . TRBJ2-3 .
TGTGCCAGCAGGGCCGGGGGAAGTCGGACTGAAGCTTTCTTT CASRAGGSRTEAFF TRBV28 . TRBJ1-1 .
TGTGCCAGCAGCCAAGATCGGGGGGGTAGGTATGGCTACACCTTC CASSQDRGGRYGYTF TRBV3-1/TRBV3-2 once TRBJ1-2 .
TGTGCCAGCAGTTACTCCAGGTCCGGGGAGCTGTTTTTT CASSYSRSGELFF TRBV6-2/TRBV6-3 . TRBJ2-2 .
TGTGCCAGCAGCGTAGAGGGGTCCTACGAGCAGTACTTC CASSVEGSYEQYF TRBV9 . TRBJ2-7 .
TGTGCCAGCAGCTTAATGACAATCACTGAAGCTTTCTTT CASSLMTITEAFF TRBV7-3 few TRBJ1-1 .
TGTGCCAGCAGCTTGACAGACTTGAACACTGAAGCTTTCTTT CASSLTDLNTEAFF TRBV21-1 . TRBJ1-1 .
TGTGCCAGCAGCCCGATGATGGGCGGGGGCTACACCTTC CASSPMMGGGYTF TRBV5-6 . TRBJ1-2 .
TGTGCCACCAGCTCCCGGCGGGGCAATGAGCAGTTCTTC CATSSRRGNEQFF TRBV15 . TRBJ2-1 .
TGTGCCAGCTCACTCCAGGAGGTAACTAATCCCCACGAGCAGTACTTC CASSLQEVTNPHEQYF TRBV18 . TRBJ2-7 .
TGTGCCAGCAGTTTCTCGGGGGGGACAGGGGGCTACGAGCAGTACTTC CASSFSGGTGGYEQYF TRBV27 . TRBJ2-7 TRBD1
TGTGCCAGCAGCTTAAGGCTAGCGGCCTACAATGAGCAGTTCTTC CASSLRLAAYNEQFF TRBV7-3 . TRBJ2-1 TRBD2